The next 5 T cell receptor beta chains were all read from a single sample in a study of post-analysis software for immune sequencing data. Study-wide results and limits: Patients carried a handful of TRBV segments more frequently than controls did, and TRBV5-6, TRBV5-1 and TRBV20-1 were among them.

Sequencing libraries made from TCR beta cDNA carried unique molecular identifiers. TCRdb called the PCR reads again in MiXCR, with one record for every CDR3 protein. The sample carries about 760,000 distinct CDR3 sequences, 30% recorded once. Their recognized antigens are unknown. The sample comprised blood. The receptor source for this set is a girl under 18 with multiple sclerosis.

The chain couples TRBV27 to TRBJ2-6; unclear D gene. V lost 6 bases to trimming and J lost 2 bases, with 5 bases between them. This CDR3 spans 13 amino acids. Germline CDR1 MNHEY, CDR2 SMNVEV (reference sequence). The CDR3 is CASRITGANVLTF. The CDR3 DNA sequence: TGTGCCAGCAGGATTACTGGGGCCAACGTCCTGACTTTC.

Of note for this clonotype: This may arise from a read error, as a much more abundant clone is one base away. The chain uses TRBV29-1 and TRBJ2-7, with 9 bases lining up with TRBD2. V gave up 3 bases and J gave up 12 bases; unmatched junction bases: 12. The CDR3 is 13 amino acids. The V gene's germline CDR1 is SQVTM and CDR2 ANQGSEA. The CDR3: CSVEAGGHGTRYF. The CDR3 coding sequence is TGCAGCGTTGAGGCGGGGGGGCATGGGACCCGGTACTTC.

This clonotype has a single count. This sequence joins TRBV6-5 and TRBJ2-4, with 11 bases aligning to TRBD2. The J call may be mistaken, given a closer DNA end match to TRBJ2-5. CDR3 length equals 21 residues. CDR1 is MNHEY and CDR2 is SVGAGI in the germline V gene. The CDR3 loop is CASSYSRKTRLAGPARETQYF. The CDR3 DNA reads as TGTGCCAGCAGTTACTCCCGGAAGACGAGACTAGCGGGACCCGCCCGGGAGACCCAGTACTTC.

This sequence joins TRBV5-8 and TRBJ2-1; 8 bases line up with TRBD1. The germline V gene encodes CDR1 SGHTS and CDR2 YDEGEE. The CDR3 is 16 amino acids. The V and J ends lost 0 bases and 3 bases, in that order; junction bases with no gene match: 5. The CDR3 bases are TGTGCCAGCAGCTTGGGGACAGGGCCCTTCTACAATGAGCAGTTCTTC. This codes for CASSLGTGPFYNEQFF.

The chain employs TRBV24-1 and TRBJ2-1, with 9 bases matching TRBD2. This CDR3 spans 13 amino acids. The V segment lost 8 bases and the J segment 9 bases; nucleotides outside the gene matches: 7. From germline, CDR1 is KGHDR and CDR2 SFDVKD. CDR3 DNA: TGTGCCACCACGGCGGGAGGGGGCGGTGAGCAGTTCTTC. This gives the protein CATTAGGGGEQFF.